This T cell receptor beta chain was obtained from a study of blood T cells in healthy people across ages. Using a J-beta primer mix together with a sample-barcoded 5' primer, a second PCR was run for roughly 6 to 12 cycles. TCRdb reprocessed the 5' RACE reads with MiXCR, giving one entry per CDR3 protein. The data show under 850,000 distinct CDR3 sequences, with around 36% seen just once and 10% to 15% held by the top ten. In its sample, this clonotype was seen many times. A junction end diverges from the germline sequence, so it may reflect a read error. The CDR3 is made up of 14 amino acids. Per the germline V gene, CDR1 is SGHTA and CDR2 is FQGNSA.

The chain uses TRBV7-2 and TRBJ1-5; D is perhaps TRBD1 (5 bases). This TCR was sampled from a man between 18 and 35 years old in good health. The specimen was blood. The CDR3 here is CASSLAQGSQPQHF. CDR3 bases: TGCGCCAGCAGCTTGGCCCAGGGAAGTCAGCCCCAGCATTTT.